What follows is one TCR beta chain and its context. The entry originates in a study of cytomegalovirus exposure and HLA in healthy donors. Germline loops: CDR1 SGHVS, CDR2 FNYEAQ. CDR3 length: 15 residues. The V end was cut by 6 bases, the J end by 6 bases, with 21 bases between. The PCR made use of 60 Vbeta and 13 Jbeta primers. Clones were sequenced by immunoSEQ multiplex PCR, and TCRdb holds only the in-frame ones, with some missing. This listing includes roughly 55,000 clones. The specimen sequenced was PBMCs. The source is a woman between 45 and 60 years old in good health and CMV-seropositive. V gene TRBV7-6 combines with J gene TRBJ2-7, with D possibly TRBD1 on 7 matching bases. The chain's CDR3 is CASSRTYAGGSEQYF. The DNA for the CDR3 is TGTGCCAGCAGTAGGACGTACGCAGGGGGGTCCGAGCAGTACTTC.